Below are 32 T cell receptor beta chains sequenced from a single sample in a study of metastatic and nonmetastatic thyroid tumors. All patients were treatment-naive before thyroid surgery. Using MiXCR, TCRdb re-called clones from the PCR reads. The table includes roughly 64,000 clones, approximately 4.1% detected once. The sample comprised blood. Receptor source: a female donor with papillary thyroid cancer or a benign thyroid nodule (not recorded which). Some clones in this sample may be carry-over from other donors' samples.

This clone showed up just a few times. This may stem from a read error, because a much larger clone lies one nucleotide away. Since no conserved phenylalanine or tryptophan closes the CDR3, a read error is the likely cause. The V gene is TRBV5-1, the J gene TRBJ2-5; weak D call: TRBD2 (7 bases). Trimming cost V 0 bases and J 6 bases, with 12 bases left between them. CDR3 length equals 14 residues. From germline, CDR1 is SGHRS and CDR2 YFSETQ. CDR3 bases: TGCGCCAGCAGCTTGGCGGGGGGCGATCAGACCCAGTACCTC. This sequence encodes CASSLAGGDQTQYL.

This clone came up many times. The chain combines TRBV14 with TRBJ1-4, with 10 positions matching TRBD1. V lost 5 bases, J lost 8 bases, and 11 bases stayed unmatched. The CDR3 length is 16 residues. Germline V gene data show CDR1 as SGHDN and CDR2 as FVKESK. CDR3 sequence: CASSKAGTGVGEKLFF. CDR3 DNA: TGTGCCAGCAGCAAAGCAGGGACAGGGGTGGGAGAAAAACTGTTTTTT.

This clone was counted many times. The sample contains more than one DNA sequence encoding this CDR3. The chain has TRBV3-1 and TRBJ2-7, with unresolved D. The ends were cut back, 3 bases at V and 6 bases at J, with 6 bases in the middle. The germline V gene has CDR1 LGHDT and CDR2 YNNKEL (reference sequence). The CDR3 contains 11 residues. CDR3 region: CASSQMGEQYF. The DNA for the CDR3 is TGTGCCAGCAGCCAGATGGGCGAGCAGTACTTC.

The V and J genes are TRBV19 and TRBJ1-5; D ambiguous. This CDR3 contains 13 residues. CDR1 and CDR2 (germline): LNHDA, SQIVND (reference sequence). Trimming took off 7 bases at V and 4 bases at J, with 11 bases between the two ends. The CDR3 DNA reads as TGTGCCAGTACTCAGCAGCCAAATCAGCCCCAGCATTTT. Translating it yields CASTQQPNQPQHF.

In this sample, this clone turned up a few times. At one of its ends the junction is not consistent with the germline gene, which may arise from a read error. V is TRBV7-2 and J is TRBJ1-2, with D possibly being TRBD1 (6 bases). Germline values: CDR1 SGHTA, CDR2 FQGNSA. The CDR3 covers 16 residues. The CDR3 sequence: CASSLRGYREGYVYTF. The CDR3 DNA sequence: TGTGCCAGCAGCTTGCGCGGTTACAGGGAGGGGTATGTCTACACCTTC.

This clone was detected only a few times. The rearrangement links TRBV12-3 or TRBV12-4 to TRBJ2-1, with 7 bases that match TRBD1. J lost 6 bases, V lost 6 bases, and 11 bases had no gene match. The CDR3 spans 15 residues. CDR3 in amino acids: CASSRTGARGNEQFF. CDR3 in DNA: TGTGCCAGCAGCCGTACAGGGGCCAGGGGCAATGAGCAGTTCTTC.

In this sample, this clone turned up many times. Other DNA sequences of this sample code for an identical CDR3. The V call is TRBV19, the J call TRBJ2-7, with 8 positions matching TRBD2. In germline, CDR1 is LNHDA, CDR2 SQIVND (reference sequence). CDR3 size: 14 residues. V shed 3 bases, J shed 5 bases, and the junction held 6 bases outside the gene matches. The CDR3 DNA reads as TGTGCCAGTAGTATGACCGGGAGGGCCGACGAGCAGTACTTC. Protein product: CASSMTGRADEQYF.

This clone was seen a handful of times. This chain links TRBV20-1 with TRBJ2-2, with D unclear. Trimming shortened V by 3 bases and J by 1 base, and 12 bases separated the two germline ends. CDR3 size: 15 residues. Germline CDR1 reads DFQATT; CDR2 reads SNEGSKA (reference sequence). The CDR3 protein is CSASSGRKNTGELFF. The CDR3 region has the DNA TGCAGTGCTAGTTCCGGCAGGAAGAACACCGGGGAGCTGTTTTTT.

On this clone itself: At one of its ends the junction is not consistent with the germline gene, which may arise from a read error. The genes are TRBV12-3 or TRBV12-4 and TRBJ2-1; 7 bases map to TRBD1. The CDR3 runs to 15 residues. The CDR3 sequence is CVSTLSGTVDNEQFF. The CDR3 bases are TGTGTCAGCACCCTCTCCGGGACAGTGGACAATGAGCAGTTCTTC.

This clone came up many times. CDR3 bases: TGTGCCAGCAGTTCCCCCCAGGGGGCCATGAACACTGAAGCTTTCTTT. Translating it yields CASSSPQGAMNTEAFF. V gene TRBV28 combines with J gene TRBJ1-1; 8 nucleotides agree with TRBD1. The ends lost 4 bases at V and 0 bases at J; junction bases unmatched: 7. The germline CDR1 and CDR2 sequences are MDHEN and SYDVKM. CDR3 length equals 16 residues. Full variable domain (remainder filled in from reference TRBV28 and TRBJ1-1): DVKVTQSSRYLVKRTGEKVFLECVQDMDHENMFWYRQDPGLGLRLIYFSYDVKMKEKGDIPEGYSVSREKKERFSLILESASTNQTSMYLCASSSPQGAMNTEAFFGQGTRLTVV.

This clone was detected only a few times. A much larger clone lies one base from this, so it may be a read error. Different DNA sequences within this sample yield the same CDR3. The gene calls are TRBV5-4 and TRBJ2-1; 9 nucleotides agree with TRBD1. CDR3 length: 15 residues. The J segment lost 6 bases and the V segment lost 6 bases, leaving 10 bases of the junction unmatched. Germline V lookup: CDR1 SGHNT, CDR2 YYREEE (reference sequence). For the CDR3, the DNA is TGTGCCAGCACCAAGGGACAGGGTAGTTTCAATGAGCAGTTCTTC. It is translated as CASTKGQGSFNEQFF.

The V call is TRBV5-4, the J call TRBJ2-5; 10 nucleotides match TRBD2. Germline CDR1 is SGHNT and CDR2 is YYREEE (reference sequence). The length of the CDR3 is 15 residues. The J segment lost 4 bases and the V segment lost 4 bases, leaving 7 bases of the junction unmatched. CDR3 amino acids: CASSRRLAGVETQYF. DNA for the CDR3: TGTGCCAGCAGCCGGCGGCTAGCGGGAGTAGAGACCCAGTACTTC.

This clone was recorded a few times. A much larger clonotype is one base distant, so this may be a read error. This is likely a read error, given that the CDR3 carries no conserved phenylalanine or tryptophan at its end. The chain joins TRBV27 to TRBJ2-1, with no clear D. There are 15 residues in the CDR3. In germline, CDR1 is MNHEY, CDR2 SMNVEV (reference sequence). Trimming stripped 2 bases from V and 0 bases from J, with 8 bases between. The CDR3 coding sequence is TGTGCCAGCAGTTTAGCGGAGCGCTCCTACAATGAGCAGTTCTCC. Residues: CASSLAERSYNEQFS.

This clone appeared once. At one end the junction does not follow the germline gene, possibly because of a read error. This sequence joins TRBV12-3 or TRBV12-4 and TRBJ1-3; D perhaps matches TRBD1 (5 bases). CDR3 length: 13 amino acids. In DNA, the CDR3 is TGTGCCAGCACGTACGGGGCTGGAAACAACATATATTTT. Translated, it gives CASTYGAGNNIYF.

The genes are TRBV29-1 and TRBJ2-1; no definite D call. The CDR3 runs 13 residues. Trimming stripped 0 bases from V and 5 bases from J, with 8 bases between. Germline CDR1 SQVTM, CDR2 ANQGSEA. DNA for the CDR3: TGCAGCGTTGAAGACACGCTCCACAATGAGCAGTTCTTC. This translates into CSVEDTLHNEQFF.

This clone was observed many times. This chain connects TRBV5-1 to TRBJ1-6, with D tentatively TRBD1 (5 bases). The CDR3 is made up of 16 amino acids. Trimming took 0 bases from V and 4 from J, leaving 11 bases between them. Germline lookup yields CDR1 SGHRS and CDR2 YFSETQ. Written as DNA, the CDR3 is TGCGCCAGCAGCTTGGAACCGAGGACATATAATTCACCCCTCCACTTT. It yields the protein CASSLEPRTYNSPLHF. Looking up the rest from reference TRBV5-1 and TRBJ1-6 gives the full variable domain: KAGVTQTPRYLIKTRGQQVTLSCSPISGHRSVSWYQQTPGQGLQFLFEYFSETQRNKGNFPGRFSGRQFSNSRSEMNVSTLELGDSALYLCASSLEPRTYNSPLHFGNGTRLTVT.

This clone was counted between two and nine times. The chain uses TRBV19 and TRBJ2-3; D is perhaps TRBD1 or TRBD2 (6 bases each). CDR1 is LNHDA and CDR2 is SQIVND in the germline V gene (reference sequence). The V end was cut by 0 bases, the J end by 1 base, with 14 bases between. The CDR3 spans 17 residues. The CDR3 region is CASSIDLGGRGTDTQYF. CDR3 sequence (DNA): TGTGCCAGTAGTATAGATCTAGGGGGGAGAGGCACAGATACGCAGTATTTT.

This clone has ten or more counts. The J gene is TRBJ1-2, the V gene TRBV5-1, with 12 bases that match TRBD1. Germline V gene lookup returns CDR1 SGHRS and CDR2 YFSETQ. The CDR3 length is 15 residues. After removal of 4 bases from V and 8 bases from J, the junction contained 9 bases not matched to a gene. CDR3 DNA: TGCGCCAGCAGCAACGTCGGGACAGGGGGCGAGGGCTACACCTTC. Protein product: CASSNVGTGGEGYTF.

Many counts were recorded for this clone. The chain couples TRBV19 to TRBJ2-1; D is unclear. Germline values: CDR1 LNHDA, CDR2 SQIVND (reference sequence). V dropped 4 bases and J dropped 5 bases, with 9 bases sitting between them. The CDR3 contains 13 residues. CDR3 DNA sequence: TGTGCCAGTAGTACATGGCACCACAATGAGCAGTTCTTC. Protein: CASSTWHHNEQFF. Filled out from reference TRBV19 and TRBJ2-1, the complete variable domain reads DGGITQSPKYLFRKEGQNVTLSCEQNLNHDAMYWYRQDPGQGLRLIYYSQIVNDFQKGDIAEGYSVSREKKESFPLTVTSAQKNPTAFYLCASSTWHHNEQFFGPGTRLTVL.

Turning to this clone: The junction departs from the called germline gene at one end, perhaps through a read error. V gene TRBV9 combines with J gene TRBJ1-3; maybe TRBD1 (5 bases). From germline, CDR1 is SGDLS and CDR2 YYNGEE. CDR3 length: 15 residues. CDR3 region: CASSARGRSENTICF. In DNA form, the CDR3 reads TGTGCCAGCAGCGCGAGGGGCCGCTCTGAAAACACCATATGTTTT. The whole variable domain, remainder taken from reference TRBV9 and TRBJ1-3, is DSGVTQTPKHLITATGQRVTLRCSPRSGDLSVYWYQQSLDQGLQFLIQYYNGEERAKGNILERFSAQQFPDLHSELNLSSLELGDSALYFCASSARGRSENTICFGEGSWLTVV.

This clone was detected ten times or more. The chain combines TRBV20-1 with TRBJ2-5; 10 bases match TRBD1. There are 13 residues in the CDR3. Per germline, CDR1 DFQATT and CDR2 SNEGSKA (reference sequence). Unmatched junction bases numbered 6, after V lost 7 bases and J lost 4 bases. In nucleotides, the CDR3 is TGCAGTGTTAACGGACAGGGGGGAGAGACCCAGTACTTC. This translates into CSVNGQGGETQYF.

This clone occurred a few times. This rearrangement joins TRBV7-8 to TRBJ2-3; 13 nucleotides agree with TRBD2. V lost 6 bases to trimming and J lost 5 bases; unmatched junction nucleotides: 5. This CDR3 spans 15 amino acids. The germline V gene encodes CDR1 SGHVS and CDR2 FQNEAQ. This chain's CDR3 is CASRRLAGGVDTQYF. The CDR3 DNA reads TGTGCCAGCAGAAGACTAGCGGGAGGAGTAGATACGCAGTATTTT.

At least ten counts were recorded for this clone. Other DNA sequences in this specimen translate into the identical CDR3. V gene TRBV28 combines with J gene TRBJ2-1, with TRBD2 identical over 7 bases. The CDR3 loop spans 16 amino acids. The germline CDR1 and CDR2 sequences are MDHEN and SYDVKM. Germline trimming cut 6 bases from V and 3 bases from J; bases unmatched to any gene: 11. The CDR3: CASSTRGLGSYNEQFF. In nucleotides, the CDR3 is TGTGCCAGCAGCACCCGCGGACTAGGAAGCTACAATGAGCAGTTCTTC. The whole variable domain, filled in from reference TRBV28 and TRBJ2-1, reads DVKVTQSSRYLVKRTGEKVFLECVQDMDHENMFWYRQDPGLGLRLIYFSYDVKMKEKGDIPEGYSVSREKKERFSLILESASTNQTSMYLCASSTRGLGSYNEQFFGPGTRLTVL.

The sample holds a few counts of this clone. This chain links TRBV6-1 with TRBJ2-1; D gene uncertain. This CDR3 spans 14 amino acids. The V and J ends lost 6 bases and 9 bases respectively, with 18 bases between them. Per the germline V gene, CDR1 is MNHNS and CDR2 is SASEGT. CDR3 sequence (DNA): TGTGCCAGCAGCCCCCGTTGCCCTTCTGGTGAGCAGTTCTTC. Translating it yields CASSPRCPSGEQFF.

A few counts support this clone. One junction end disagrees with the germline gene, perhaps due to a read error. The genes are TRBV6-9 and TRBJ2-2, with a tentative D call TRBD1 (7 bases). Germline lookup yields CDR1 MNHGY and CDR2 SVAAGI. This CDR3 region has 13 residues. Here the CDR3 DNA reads TGCGCCAGCAGTCAGGGGGAGGCCGGGGAGCTGTTTTTT. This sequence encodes CASSQGEAGELFF.

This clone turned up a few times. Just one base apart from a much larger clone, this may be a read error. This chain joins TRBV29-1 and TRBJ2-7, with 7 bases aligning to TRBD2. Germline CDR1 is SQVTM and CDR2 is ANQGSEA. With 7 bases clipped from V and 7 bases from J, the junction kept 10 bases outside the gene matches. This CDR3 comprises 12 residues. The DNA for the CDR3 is TGCAGCGGTGGGCGGGGGAGGGATGAGCAGTACTTC. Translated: CSGGRGRDEQYF.

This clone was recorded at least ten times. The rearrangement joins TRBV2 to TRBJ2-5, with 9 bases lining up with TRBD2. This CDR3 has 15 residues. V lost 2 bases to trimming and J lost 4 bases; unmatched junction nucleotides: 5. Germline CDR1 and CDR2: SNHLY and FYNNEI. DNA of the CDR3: TGTGCCAGCAGTGAATGGGCGGGAGGGGGAGAGACCCAGTACTTC. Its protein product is CASSEWAGGGETQYF.

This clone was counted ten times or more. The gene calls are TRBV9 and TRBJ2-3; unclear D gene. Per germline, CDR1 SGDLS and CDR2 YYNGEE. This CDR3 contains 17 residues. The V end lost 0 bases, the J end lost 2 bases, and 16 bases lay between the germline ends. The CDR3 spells CASSVALRVGLTDTQYF. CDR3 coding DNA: TGTGCCAGCAGCGTAGCTCTCCGAGTAGGGCTCACAGATACGCAGTATTTT.

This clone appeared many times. CDR3 residues: CASSQIKGDTEAFF. The CDR3 nucleotides read TGCGCCAGCAGCCAAATTAAAGGGGATACTGAAGCTTTCTTT. This chain connects TRBV4-1 to TRBJ1-1, with a tentative D call TRBD1 (5 bases). The CDR3 loop spans 14 amino acids. Germline V gives CDR1 MGHRA, CDR2 YSYEKL. V lost 2 bases, J lost 5 bases, and 12 bases lay in between.

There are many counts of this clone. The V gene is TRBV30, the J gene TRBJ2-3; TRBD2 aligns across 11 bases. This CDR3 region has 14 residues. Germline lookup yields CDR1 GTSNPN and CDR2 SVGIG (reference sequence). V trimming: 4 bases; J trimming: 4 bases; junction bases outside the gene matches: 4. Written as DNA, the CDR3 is TGTGCCTGGATCACTAGCGGGAGACCAGATACGCAGTATTTT. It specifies CAWITSGRPDTQYF.

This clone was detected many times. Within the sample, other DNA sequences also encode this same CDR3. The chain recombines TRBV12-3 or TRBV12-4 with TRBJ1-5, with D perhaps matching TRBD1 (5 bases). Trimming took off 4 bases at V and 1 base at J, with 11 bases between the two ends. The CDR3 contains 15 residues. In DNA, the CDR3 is TGTGCCAGCAGTTGGGCAGGGACCAGCAATCAGCCCCAGCATTTT. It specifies CASSWAGTSNQPQHF.

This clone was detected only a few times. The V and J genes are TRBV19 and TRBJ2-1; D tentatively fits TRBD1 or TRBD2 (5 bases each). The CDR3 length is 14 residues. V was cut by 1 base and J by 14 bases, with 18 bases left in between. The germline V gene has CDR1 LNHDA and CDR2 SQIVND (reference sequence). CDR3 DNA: TGTGCCAGTAGTATAGGGATATCTGAGGGACCGGAGTTCTTC. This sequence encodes CASSIGISEGPEFF.